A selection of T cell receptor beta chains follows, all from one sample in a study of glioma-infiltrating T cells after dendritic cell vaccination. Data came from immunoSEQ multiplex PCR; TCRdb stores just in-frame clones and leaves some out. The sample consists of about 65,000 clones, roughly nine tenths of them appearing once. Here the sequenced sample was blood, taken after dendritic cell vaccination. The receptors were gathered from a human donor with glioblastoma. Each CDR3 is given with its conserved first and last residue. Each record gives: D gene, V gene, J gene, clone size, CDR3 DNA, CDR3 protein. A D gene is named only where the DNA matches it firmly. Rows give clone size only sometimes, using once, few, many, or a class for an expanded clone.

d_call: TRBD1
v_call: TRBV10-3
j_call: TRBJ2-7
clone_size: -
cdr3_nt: TGTGCCATCAGCGGGACAGACTACGAGCAGTACTTC
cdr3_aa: CAISGTDYEQYF

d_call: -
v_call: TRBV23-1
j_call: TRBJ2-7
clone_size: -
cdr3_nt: TGCGCCAGCAGTCAATATGGCTGGCAGGACTCCTACGAGCAGTACTTC
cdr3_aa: CASSQYGWQDSYEQYF

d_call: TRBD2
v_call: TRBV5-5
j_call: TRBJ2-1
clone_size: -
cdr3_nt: TGTGCCAGCAGCCAAAGCGGGAGAGCCTACAATGAGCAGTTCTTC
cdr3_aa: CASSQSGRAYNEQFF

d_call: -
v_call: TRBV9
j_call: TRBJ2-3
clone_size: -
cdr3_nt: TGTGCCAGCACGCGGGCAACCTACGGCACAGATACGCAGTATTTT
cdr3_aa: CASTRATYGTDTQYF

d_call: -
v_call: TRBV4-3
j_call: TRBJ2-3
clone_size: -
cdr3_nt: TGCGCCAGCAGCCAAGATAGCTCGGGGGCGGGGGCTAGCACAGATACGCAGTATTTT
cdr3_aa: CASSQDSSGAGASTDTQYF

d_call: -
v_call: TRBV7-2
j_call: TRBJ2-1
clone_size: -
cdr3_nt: TGTGCCAGCAGCTTATTGGGCGGGTGGACTTCCCATGAGCAGTTCTTC
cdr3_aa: CASSLLGGWTSHEQFF

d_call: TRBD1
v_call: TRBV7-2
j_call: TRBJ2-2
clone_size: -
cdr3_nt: TGTGCCAGCAGCATTTCAGGGGGCGCCGGCGGGGAGCTGTTTTTT
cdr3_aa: CASSISGGAGGELFF

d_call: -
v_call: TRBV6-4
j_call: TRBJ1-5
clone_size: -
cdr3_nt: TGTGCCAGCAGCTTGGACAGTGACAATCAGCCCCAGCATTTT
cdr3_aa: CASSLDSDNQPQHF

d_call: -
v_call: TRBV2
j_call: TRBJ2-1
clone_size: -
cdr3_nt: TGTGCCAGCAGTCAGGACAATGAGCAGTTCTTC
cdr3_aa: CASSQDNEQFF

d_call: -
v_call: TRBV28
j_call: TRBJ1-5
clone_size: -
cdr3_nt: TGTGCCAGCGCAACTGCGGGCCTCGGCAATCAGCCCCAGCATTTT
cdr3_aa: CASATAGLGNQPQHF

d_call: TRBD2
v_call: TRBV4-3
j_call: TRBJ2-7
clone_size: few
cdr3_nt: TGCGCCAGCAGCCAAACTCTAGCGGAAGCCTACGAGCAGTACTTC
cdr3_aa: CASSQTLAEAYEQYF

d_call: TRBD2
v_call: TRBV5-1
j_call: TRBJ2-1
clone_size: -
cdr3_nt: TGCGCCAGCAGCATTAGCGGGGGGGCCCGACGCAATGAGCAGTTCTTC
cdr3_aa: CASSISGGARRNEQFF

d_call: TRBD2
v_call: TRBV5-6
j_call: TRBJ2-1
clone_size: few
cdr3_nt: TGTGCCAGCAGCGGGACTAGCCGCAGGAATGAGCAGTTCTTC
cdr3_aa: CASSGTSRRNEQFF

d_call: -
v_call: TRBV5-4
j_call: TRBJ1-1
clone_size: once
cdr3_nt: TGTGCCAGCAGCCCTTCTCGACCCGGGGGGACGAACACTGAAGCTTTCTTT
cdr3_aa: CASSPSRPGGTNTEAFF

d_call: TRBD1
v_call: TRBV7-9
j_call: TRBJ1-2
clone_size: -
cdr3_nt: TGTGCCAGCAGCTTAGCGAGGGACAGGGGGTATGGCTACACCTTC
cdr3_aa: CASSLARDRGYGYTF

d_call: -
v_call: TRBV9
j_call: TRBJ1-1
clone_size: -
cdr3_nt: TGTGCCAGCAGCCCCGGGGGACCGAACACTGAAGCTTTCTTT
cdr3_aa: CASSPGGPNTEAFF

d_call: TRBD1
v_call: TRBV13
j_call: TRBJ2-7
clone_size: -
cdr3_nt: TGTGCCAGCAGCTTAGGGGCGGGACAGGGGGGCTCCTACGAGCAGTACTTC
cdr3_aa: CASSLGAGQGGSYEQYF

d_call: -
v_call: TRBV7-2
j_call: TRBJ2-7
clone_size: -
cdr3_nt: TGTGCCAGCAGCTTAGCGCTCGTGGTACGGTACGAGCAGTACTTC
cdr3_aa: CASSLALVVRYEQYF

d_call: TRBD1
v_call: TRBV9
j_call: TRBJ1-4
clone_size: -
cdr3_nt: TGTGCCAGCAGCACCCGGACAGGGGGCACTAATGAAAAACTGTTTTTT
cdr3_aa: CASSTRTGGTNEKLFF

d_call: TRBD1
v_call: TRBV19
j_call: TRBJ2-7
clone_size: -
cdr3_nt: TGTGCCAGTAGGGAGTGGGGGACAGATCTCTACGAGCAGTACTTC
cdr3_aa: CASREWGTDLYEQYF

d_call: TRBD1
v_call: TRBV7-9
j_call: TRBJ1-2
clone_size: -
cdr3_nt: TGTGCCAGCAGCTTCCCCTCGGGACAGGGCTATGGCTACACCTTC
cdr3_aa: CASSFPSGQGYGYTF

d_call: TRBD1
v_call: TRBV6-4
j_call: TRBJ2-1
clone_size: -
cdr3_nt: TGTGCCAGCAGTGCCCAGGGGGAGCACAATGAGCAGTTCTTC
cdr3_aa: CASSAQGEHNEQFF

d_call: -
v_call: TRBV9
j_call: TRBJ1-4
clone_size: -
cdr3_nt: TGTGCCAGCAGTTTATCGGCAACTAATGAAAAACTGTTTTTT
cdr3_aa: CASSLSATNEKLFF

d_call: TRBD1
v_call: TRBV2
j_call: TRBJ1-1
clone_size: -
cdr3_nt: TGTGCCAGCAGGGGGACAGGGAGACTTGGTTTGACGGAAGCTTTCTTT
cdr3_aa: CASRGTGRLGLTEAFF

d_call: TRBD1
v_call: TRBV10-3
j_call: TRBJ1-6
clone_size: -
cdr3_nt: TGTGCCATGGGGACAGGGCTTAATTCCCCCCTCCACTTT
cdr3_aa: CAMGTGLNSPLHF

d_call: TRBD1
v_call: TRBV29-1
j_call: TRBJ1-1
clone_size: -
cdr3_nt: TGCAGCGTGGGCCGGGACAGGGACACTGAAGCTTTCTTT
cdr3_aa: CSVGRDRDTEAFF

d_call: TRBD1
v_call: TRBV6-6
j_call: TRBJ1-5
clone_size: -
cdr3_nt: TGTGCCAGCAGTAAAGGACAGGGCGCGAAACAGCCCCAGCATTTT
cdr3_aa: CASSKGQGAKQPQHF

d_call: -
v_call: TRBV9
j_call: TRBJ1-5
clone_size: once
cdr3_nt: TGTGCCAGCAGCGTGGGGGGAGCTAGCAATCAGCCCCAGCATTTT
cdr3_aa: CASSVGGASNQPQHF

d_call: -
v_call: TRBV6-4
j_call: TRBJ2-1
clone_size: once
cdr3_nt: TGTGCCAGCAGTGACTCGACGACTATCAGTGAGCAGTTCTTC
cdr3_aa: CASSDSTTISEQFF

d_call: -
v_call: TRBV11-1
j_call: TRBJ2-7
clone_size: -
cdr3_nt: TGTGCCAGCAGCCTTCCGGCAGGCCGGACCTACGAGCAGTACTTC
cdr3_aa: CASSLPAGRTYEQYF

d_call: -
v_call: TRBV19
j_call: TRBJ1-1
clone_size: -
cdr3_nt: TGTGCCAGTAGTCCAGACGCGGGCGCTGAAGCTTTCTTT
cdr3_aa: CASSPDAGAEAFF

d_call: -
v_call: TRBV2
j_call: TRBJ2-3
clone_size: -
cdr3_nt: TGTGCCAGCGGTGACCTAGCGCCCAAGGGTACAGATACGCAGTATTTT
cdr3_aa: CASGDLAPKGTDTQYF

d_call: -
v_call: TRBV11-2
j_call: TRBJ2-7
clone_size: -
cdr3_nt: TGTGCCAGCAGCCCGGGACTGGACGAGCAGTACTTC
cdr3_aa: CASSPGLDEQYF

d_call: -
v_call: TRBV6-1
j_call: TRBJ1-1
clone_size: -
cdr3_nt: TGTGCCAGCACCCAAAGGCGGGATTTCAACACTGAAGCTTTCTTT
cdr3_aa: CASTQRRDFNTEAFF

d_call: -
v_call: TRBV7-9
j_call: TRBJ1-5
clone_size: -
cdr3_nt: TGTGCCAGCAGCCGTGCGGGGGAGAATCAGCCCCAGCATTTT
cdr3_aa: CASSRAGENQPQHF

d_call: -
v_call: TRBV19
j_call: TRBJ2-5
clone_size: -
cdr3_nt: TGTGCCAGCTCAGGGGTCCGGGAGACCCAGTACTTC
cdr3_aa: CASSGVRETQYF

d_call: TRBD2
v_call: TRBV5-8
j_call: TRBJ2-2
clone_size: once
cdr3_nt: TGTGCCAGCAGATCAGCGGGAGCGAACACCGGGGAGCTGTTTTTT
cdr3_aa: CASRSAGANTGELFF

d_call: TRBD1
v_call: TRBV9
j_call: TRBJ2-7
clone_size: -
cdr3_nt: TGTGCCAGCAGCCGACGGGACAGGGACTACGAGCAGTACTTC
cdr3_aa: CASSRRDRDYEQYF

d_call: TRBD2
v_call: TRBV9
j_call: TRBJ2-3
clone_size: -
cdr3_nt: TGTGCCAGCTCACGAGCGGGAGGGACTAGCACAGATACGCAGTATTTT
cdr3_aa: CASSRAGGTSTDTQYF

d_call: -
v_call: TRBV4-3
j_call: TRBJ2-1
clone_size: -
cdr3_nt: TGCGCCAGCAGCCCCCTGCAGGGTGAGCAGTTCTTC
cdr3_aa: CASSPLQGEQFF

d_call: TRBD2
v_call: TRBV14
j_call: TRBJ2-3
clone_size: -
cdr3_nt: TGTGCCAGCAGCCAAGATCGGGGAGGGGTAATTACGGGGGGCACAGATACGCAGTATTTT
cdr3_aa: CASSQDRGGVITGGTDTQYF

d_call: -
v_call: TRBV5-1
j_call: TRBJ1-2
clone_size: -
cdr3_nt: TGCGCCAGCAGCTTGAATGAGCATGGCTACACCTTC
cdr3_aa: CASSLNEHGYTF

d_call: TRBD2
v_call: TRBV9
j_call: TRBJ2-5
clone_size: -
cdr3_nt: TGTGCCAGCAGCCCCCGGACTAGCGGGGGACTCCAAGAGACCCAGTACTTC
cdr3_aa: CASSPRTSGGLQETQYF

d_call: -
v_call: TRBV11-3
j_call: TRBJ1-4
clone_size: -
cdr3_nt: TGTGCCAGCAGCACCAGGGCCATTAATGAAAAACTGTTTTTT
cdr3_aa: CASSTRAINEKLFF

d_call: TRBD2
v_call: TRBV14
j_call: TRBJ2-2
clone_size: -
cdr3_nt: TGTGCCAGCAGCCAAGCGACTAGCGGGACGGCCGGGGAGCTGTTTTTT
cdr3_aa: CASSQATSGTAGELFF

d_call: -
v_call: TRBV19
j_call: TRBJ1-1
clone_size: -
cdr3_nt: TGTGCCAGTAGTATAGATACGGGGAGAGACACTGAAGCTTTCTTT
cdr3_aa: CASSIDTGRDTEAFF

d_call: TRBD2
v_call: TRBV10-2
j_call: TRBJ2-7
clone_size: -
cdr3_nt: TGCGCCAGCAGTGGGGGGAGGGGCGGGAGCATTAACTACGAGCAGTACTTC
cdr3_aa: CASSGGRGGSINYEQYF

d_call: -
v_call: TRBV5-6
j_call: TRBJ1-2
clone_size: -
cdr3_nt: TGTGCCAGCAGCTCATCCGTACACCAGGCCGGCTACACCTTC
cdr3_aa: CASSSSVHQAGYTF

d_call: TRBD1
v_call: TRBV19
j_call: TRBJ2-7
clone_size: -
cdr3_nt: TGTGCCAGTAGTGTTACGAGGGACAGGACCTACGAGCAGTACTTC
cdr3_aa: CASSVTRDRTYEQYF

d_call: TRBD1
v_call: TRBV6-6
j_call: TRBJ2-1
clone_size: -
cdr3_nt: TGTGCCAGCAGTTTTTGGGACAGCAATGGGCAGTTCTTC
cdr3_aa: CASSFWDSNGQFF

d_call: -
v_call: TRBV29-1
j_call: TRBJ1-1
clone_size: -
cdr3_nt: TGCAGCGTTGCCAGGGATATGAACACTGAAGCTTTCTTT
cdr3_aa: CSVARDMNTEAFF

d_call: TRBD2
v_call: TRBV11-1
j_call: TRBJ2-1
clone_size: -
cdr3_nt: TGTGCCAGCAGCTTAGGGGGTCCCGGGACTAGCAGACTCAATGAGCAGTTCTTC
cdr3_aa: CASSLGGPGTSRLNEQFF